This T cell receptor beta chain was found in a study of PD-L1 blockade in urothelial cancer. Overall study: Males with urothelial cancer arising in the bladder constituted about 85% of the roughly 30 patients. Prior regimens of chemotherapy numbered 0 to 3 per patient.

Assay used: immunoSEQ multiplex PCR; TCRdb lists only in-frame clones, some missing. Of about 74,000 clones listed, 84% are singletons. This specimen consisted of PBMCs, obtained around atezolizumab (anti-PD-L1) treatment. The receptor comes from a man between 65 and 85 years old with urothelial cancer.

The CDR3 is CASSLGGQEGIEKLFF. As DNA, the CDR3 is TGTGCCAGCAGCTTAGGAGGACAGGAGGGGATTGAAAAACTGTTTTTT. The V and J genes are TRBV7-9 and TRBJ1-4; the match to TRBD1 covers 7 bases. The CDR3 runs to 16 residues. Losses at the gene ends were 1 base for V and 7 bases for J; bases not matched to a gene: 9. From germline, CDR1 is SEHNR and CDR2 FQNEAQ (reference sequence).